These 27 T cell receptor beta chains share one sample of origin, sequenced in a study of identical twins. TCRdb reprocessed the 5' RACE reads via MiXCR and lists one record per CDR3 protein. The top ten hold approximately 1.5% of the sample, which has approximately 680,000 distinct CDR3 sequences, just over 7% seen once. Another study also made use of these data, one on yellow fever vaccine responses in identical twins.

The sequenced material came from PBMCs. The receptor source for this set is a woman aged 18-30 years in good health.

The genes are TRBV7-3 and TRBJ2-3, with 7 bases identical to TRBD2. The germline V gene has CDR1 SGHTA and CDR2 FQGTGA. V lost 5 bases, J lost 1 base, and 6 bases stayed unmatched. CDR3 length: 15 residues. The CDR3 DNA follows: TGTGCCAGCAGCGAACTAGCGCTACGCACAGATACGCAGTATTTT. Its protein product is CASSELALRTDTQYF.

This clonotype turned up a few times. This chain uses TRBV5-6 with TRBJ2-7; the match to TRBD2 covers 12 bases. J gave up 6 bases and V 0 bases, and 7 bases lay outside the gene matches. Germline V lookup: CDR1 SGHDT, CDR2 YYEEEE. The CDR3 totals 16 residues. CDR3 bases: TGTGCCAGCAGCTTGGAACTAGCGGGAGGAAGGGGCGAGCAGTACTTC. It yields the protein CASSLELAGGRGEQYF.

This clonotype was observed a few times. This chain uses TRBV5-1 with TRBJ2-3; 12 bases are shared with TRBD2. Looked up from germline, CDR1 is SGHRS and CDR2 is YFSETQ. Losses at the gene ends were 2 bases for V and 1 base for J; bases not matched to a gene: 8. This CDR3 region has 18 residues. CDR3 in amino acids: CASSFFPSGRERTDTQYF. CDR3 bases: TGCGCCAGCAGCTTCTTCCCTAGCGGGAGGGAACGCACAGATACGCAGTATTTT. The whole variable domain, filled in from reference TRBV5-1 and TRBJ2-3, reads KAGVTQTPRYLIKTRGQQVTLSCSPISGHRSVSWYQQTPGQGLQFLFEYFSETQRNKGNFPGRFSGRQFSNSRSEMNVSTLELGDSALYLCASSFFPSGRERTDTQYFGPGTRLTVL.

The chain recombines TRBV7-6 with TRBJ2-1; TRBD1 agrees at 7 bases. After removal of 1 base from V and 1 base from J, the junction contained 4 bases not matched to a gene. This CDR3 has 16 amino acids. Germline CDR1 reads SGHVS; CDR2 reads FNYEAQ. CDR3 region: CASSLVPGQSYNEQFF. The DNA for the CDR3 is TGTGCCAGCAGCTTAGTTCCGGGACAGTCCTACAATGAGCAGTTCTTC.

The table lists this clonotype with a few counts. CDR3 coding DNA: TGTGCCAGCAGCCCCGTCCTTCTGGGGATAGAGAATGAGCAGTTCTTC. It yields the protein CASSPVLLGIENEQFF. The chain carries TRBV13 and TRBJ2-1; D is uncertain. Looked up from germline, CDR1 is PRHDT and CDR2 is FYEKMQ (reference sequence). CDR3 length equals 16 residues. Trimming took 5 bases from V and 7 from J, leaving 21 bases between them.

The CDR3 bases are TGTGCCAGCAGATGGACAGGGCAGGAAGAAAAACTGTTTTTT. Its translation: CASRWTGQEEKLFF. The rearrangement joins TRBV12-3 or TRBV12-4 to TRBJ1-4, with 8 bases matching TRBD1. CDR3 size: 14 residues. V dropped 6 bases and J dropped 8; count of bases not matched to a gene: 8.

This clonotype was seen more than once but under ten times. The J gene is TRBJ2-5, the V gene TRBV7-6; 9 positions agree with TRBD2. The V segment lost 6 bases and the J segment 3 bases; nucleotides outside the gene matches: 2. Germline CDR1 SGHVS, CDR2 FNYEAQ. This CDR3 is built from 13 residues. The CDR3 here is CASRSGGKETQYF. The DNA of the CDR3 is TGTGCCAGCAGAAGCGGGGGGAAAGAGACCCAGTACTTC.

This clonotype was observed at least ten times. This chain joins TRBV20-1 and TRBJ2-3; the match to TRBD2 covers 8 bases. Trimming removed 0 bases from V and 1 base from J; junction bases left unmatched: 3. The CDR3 is 15 amino acids. The germline gives CDR1 DFQATT, CDR2 SNEGSKA (reference sequence). The CDR3 coding sequence is TGCAGTGCTAGAGATCGGGGACTAGGCACAGATACGCAGTATTTT. Translated, it gives CSARDRGLGTDTQYF.

This clonotype was counted between two and nine times. This chain joins TRBV29-1 and TRBJ2-1, with D possibly matching TRBD1 (5 bases). The CDR3 is made up of 12 amino acids. Looked up from germline, CDR1 is SQVTM and CDR2 is ANQGSEA. V was cut by 6 bases and J by 5 bases, with 11 bases left in between. The CDR3 reads CSVGHRDNEQFF. The CDR3 bases are TGCAGCGTCGGACACCGGGACAATGAGCAGTTCTTC.

At least ten counts were recorded for this clonotype. This chain connects TRBV9 to TRBJ1-6; tentatively, D is TRBD1 (5 bases). The CDR3 is made up of 15 amino acids. Germline V gene data show CDR1 as SGDLS and CDR2 as YYNGEE. The V end was cut by 0 bases, the J end by 8 bases, with 12 bases between. The CDR3 region has the DNA TGTGCCAGCAGCGTAGAAGCAGGGTGGGATTCACCCCTCCACTTT. It yields the protein CASSVEAGWDSPLHF.

The chain couples TRBV19 to TRBJ1-1; D might be TRBD1 (5 bases). Germline lookup yields CDR1 LNHDA and CDR2 SQIVND (reference sequence). This CDR3 has 15 amino acids. V was trimmed by 5 bases and J by 5 bases, leaving 18 bases between them. CDR3 sequence: CASSPSRGARTEAFF. Here the CDR3 DNA reads TGTGCCAGTAGTCCTTCGAGAGGGGCGCGGACTGAAGCTTTCTTT.

This clonotype was picked up many times. V gene TRBV16 combines with J gene TRBJ2-1, with D possibly being TRBD1 or TRBD2 (6 bases each). Trimming removed 1 base from V and 8 bases from J, with 9 bases in between. The CDR3 contains 13 residues. From germline, CDR1 is KGHSY and CDR2 FQNENV. The CDR3 nucleotides read TGTGCCAGCAGCCAATGGGGGGCCCATGAGCAGTTCTTC. Protein: CASSQWGAHEQFF.

This chain connects TRBV19 to TRBJ2-1, with 8 bases that match TRBD2. The CDR3 is 13 residues long. The germline V gene encodes CDR1 LNHDA and CDR2 SQIVND (reference sequence). V was clipped by 8 bases and J by 8 bases; unmatched bases: 8. DNA of the CDR3: TGTGCCAGTTCACAGCGGGAGTTCTATGAGCAGTTCTTC. Translating gives CASSQREFYEQFF.

This clonotype was observed many times. The CDR3 protein is CASSLRLGRQETQYF. The DNA for the CDR3 is TGTGCCAGCAGCTTACGGTTGGGGCGTCAAGAGACCCAGTACTTC. The J gene is TRBJ2-5, the V gene TRBV7-2, with D maybe TRBD1 (5 bases). Trimming took off 2 bases at V and 2 bases at J, with 12 bases between the two ends. The CDR3 loop spans 15 amino acids. Per germline, CDR1 SGHTA and CDR2 FQGNSA. Using reference TRBV7-2 and TRBJ2-5 for the parts outside the CDR3, the full variable domain is GAGVSQSPSNKVTEKGKDVELRCDPISGHTALYWYRQSLGQGLEFLIYFQGNSAPDKSGLPSDRFSAERTGGSVSTLTIQRTQQEDSAVYLCASSLRLGRQETQYFGPGTRLLVL.

This chain joins TRBV20-1 and TRBJ1-1; D is undetermined. The germline V gene encodes CDR1 DFQATT and CDR2 SNEGSKA (reference sequence). This CDR3 region has 15 residues. V was trimmed by 1 base and J by 0 bases, leaving 12 bases between them. CDR3: CSARGMIDLNTEAFF. The CDR3 DNA is TGCAGTGCTAGAGGAATGATAGACCTGAACACTGAAGCTTTCTTT.

With respect to this clonotype: A much larger clone differs by one base, so this may be a read error. This chain links TRBV5-6 with TRBJ2-7; 9 bases map to TRBD1. The CDR3 sequence is 15 residues long. Germline values: CDR1 SGHDT, CDR2 YYEEEE. CDR3 nucleotides: TGTGGCAGCAGCATCGGGACAGGGAGTCTCTACGAGCAGTACTTC. Translation: CGSSIGTGSLYEQYF.

This clonotype was seen a handful of times. The chain joins TRBV20-1 to TRBJ2-1; TRBD1 is a possible D gene (6 bases). This CDR3 is 15 amino acids long. V shed 1 base and J shed 3 bases, with 13 bases lying between them. In germline, CDR1 is DFQATT, CDR2 SNEGSKA (reference sequence). The CDR3 DNA sequence: TGCAGTGCTAGAGCAGGGGCAAAAGACTACAATGAGCAGTTCTTC. It is translated as CSARAGAKDYNEQFF.

The CDR3: CASRGDRAEGYGYTF. CDR3 DNA: TGTGCCAGCAGGGGGGACAGGGCAGAGGGCTATGGCTACACCTTC. This chain joins TRBV6-1 and TRBJ1-2; 9 bases are shared with TRBD1. The CDR3 loop spans 15 amino acids. V shed 6 bases, J shed 4 bases, and the junction held 9 bases outside the gene matches. Germline V CDR1 and CDR2: MNHNS, SASEGT.

This clonotype was seen a handful of times. DNA for the CDR3: TGTGCCAGCAGCTTTTTTTCCCGGGTCCAGGGGACTTTCTTT. It translates to CASSFFSRVQGTFF. The chain uses TRBV11-2 and TRBJ1-1, with a weak D call TRBD1 (6 bases). Trimming took 3 bases from V and 12 from J, leaving 20 bases between them. From germline, CDR1 is SGHAT and CDR2 FQNNGV. The CDR3 covers 14 residues.

This clonotype was picked up a small number of times. Written as DNA, the CDR3 is TGTGCCAGCAGCTGGGGTTCTGCCAAAAACATTCAGTACTTC. This translates into CASSWGSAKNIQYF. J is TRBJ2-4 and V is TRBV2; D gene uncertain. V shed 6 bases and J shed 1 base, with 10 bases lying between them. The CDR3 is 14 amino acids. The V gene's germline CDR1 is SNHLY and CDR2 FYNNEI.

CDR3 nucleotide sequence: TGTGCCAGCAGTGGGCCCCTGACGAAGTCGGGCAATCAGCCCCAGCATTTT. It yields the protein CASSGPLTKSGNQPQHF. The V gene is TRBV6-1, the J gene TRBJ1-5, with D unresolved. Deletions cut 4 bases from V and 2 bases from J, with 18 bases between. Looked up from germline, CDR1 is MNHNS and CDR2 is SASEGT. The CDR3 sequence is 17 residues long.

This clonotype was counted a few times. The chain employs TRBV28 and TRBJ1-2; no reliable D call. The CDR3 contains 13 residues. V gave up 10 bases and J gave up 3 bases, with 15 bases separating them. CDR1 MDHEN and CDR2 SYDVKM come from the germline V gene. CDR3 in DNA: TGTGCCATTCGGCCAAGGCAGCACTATGGCTACACCTTC. This codes for CAIRPRQHYGYTF.

J is TRBJ2-1 and V is TRBV6-5; 10 bases agree with TRBD2. Germline trimming cut 2 bases from V and 4 bases from J; bases unmatched to any gene: 11. The CDR3 spans 18 residues. Germline CDR1 MNHEY, CDR2 SVGAGI. The CDR3 loop reads CASSYRGPSGSSYNEQFF. The CDR3 region has the DNA TGTGCCAGCAGTTACAGGGGACCTAGCGGGAGTAGTTACAATGAGCAGTTCTTC.

This clonotype appeared many times. V and J are TRBV9 and TRBJ2-6; D remains unclear. The CDR3 has 17 residues. Germline V gives CDR1 SGDLS, CDR2 YYNGEE. The ends were cut back, 0 bases at V and 1 base at J, with 11 bases in the middle. The CDR3 region is CASSVAQTRSGANVLTF. The CDR3 DNA sequence: TGTGCCAGCAGCGTAGCTCAAACGCGATCTGGGGCCAACGTCCTGACTTTC.

At least ten counts were recorded for this clonotype. This chain links TRBV12-3 or TRBV12-4 with TRBJ2-5; tentatively, D is TRBD1 (6 bases). The length of the CDR3 is 14 residues. Between the trimmed V and J ends, which lost 6 bases and 1 base, there was a span of 12 bases. CDR3 in amino acids: CASSSDRTQETQYF. The CDR3 coding sequence is TGTGCCAGCAGCTCAGACAGGACCCAAGAGACCCAGTACTTC.

This clonotype was recorded many times. For the CDR3, the DNA is TGCGCCAGCAGCTTGGGCTCACTAAGCTCCTACAATGAGCAGTTCTTC. Its translation: CASSLGSLSSYNEQFF. V usage is TRBV5-1 and J usage is TRBJ2-1; unclear D gene. The CDR3 totals 16 residues. Germline V gives CDR1 SGHRS, CDR2 YFSETQ. Trimming shortened V by 0 bases and J by 0 bases, and 10 bases separated the two germline ends.

With regard to this clonotype: A read error may be the cause here, since a much bigger clone is one base away. The gene calls are TRBV2 and TRBJ2-2; perhaps TRBD2 as D (5 bases). CDR1 and CDR2 from the germline V gene are SNHLY and FYNNEI. The CDR3 length is 15 residues. CDR3 in amino acids: CATSHPTKYTGVLFF. The CDR3 DNA reads TGTGCCACCTCGCACCCGACTAAATACACCGGGGTGCTGTTTTTT. The full variable domain, rest sourced from reference TRBV2 and TRBJ2-2, is EPEVTQTPSHQVTQMGQEVILRCVPISNHLYFYWYRQILGQKVEFLVSFYNNEISEKSEIFDDQFSVERPDGSNFTLKIRSTKLEDSAMYFCATSHPTKYTGVLFFGEGSRLTVL.